Shown below are 17 T cell receptor beta chains from a single sample sequenced in a study of cytomegalovirus exposure and HLA in healthy donors. The PCR ran on 60 Vbeta and 13 Jbeta primers. Clones were read by immunoSEQ multiplex PCR, and TCRdb kept only the in-frame ones, dropping some. The sample gives around 94,000 clones, less than 85% of which show up once; under 2.5% is in the top ten. Sequenced: PBMCs. The receptors come from a man younger than 35 in good health and CMV-seronegative.

Points on this clone: Other DNA variants within this sample encode the same CDR3. This rearrangement joins TRBV10-1 to TRBJ2-1; D is unclear. Looked up from germline, CDR1 is WNHNN and CDR2 is SYGVQD (reference sequence). V lost 0 bases and J lost 1, with 7 bases in between. The CDR3 totals 15 residues. CDR3 bases: TGCGCCAGCAGTGAGTCGAGGAGTTCCTACAATGAGCAGTTCTTC. Its protein is CASSESRSSYNEQFF.

The chain is built from TRBV7-2 and TRBJ2-7, with D possibly TRBD1 on 6 matching bases. Germline CDR1 and CDR2: SGHTA and FQGNSA. CDR3 length equals 15 residues. The V and J ends lost 1 base and 8 bases respectively, with 18 bases between them. In DNA form, the CDR3 reads TGTGCCAGCAGCTTAGTTGCCCAGGGGTCTGACCAGCAGTACTTC. Its translation is CASSLVAQGSDQQYF.

The gene calls are TRBV10-3 and TRBJ2-7, with 8 bases fitting TRBD1. This CDR3 is built from 15 residues. V shed 8 bases, J shed 3 bases, and the junction held 12 bases outside the gene matches. Germline CDR1 and CDR2: ENHRY and SYGVKD. This CDR3 is CAIGQTGARSYEQYF. CDR3 DNA sequence: TGTGCCATCGGTCAGACAGGGGCAAGGAGCTACGAGCAGTACTTC.

This rearrangement joins TRBV19 to TRBJ2-3, with TRBD2 as a possible D gene (6 bases). Germline CDR1 and CDR2: LNHDA and SQIVND (reference sequence). With 4 bases removed from V and 2 bases from J, the gap between germline ends came to 10 bases. The CDR3 length is 14 residues. CDR3 sequence reads: CASSSGDPTDTQYF. CDR3 bases: TGTGCCAGTAGTAGCGGGGACCCCACAGATACGCAGTATTTT. The full variable domain, in which reference TRBV19 and TRBJ2-3 provide the parts outside the CDR3, is DGGITQSPKYLFRKEGQNVTLSCEQNLNHDAMYWYRQDPGQGLRLIYYSQIVNDFQKGDIAEGYSVSREKKESFPLTVTSAQKNPTAFYLCASSSGDPTDTQYFGPGTRLTVL.

This rearrangement joins TRBV7-2 to TRBJ1-2, with 12 nucleotides matching TRBD1. Losses at the gene ends were 2 bases for V and 8 bases for J; bases not matched to a gene: 9. The CDR3 length is 16 residues. Germline CDR1 SGHTA, CDR2 FQGNSA. Written as DNA, the CDR3 is TGTGCCAGCAGCTTACGCGGGACAGGGGGCGCCCAAGGCTACACCTTC. Translating it yields CASSLRGTGGAQGYTF.

This clone occurred once. V gene TRBV4-1 combines with J gene TRBJ2-1; no reliable D call. Trimming shortened V by 0 bases and J by 9 bases, and 6 bases separated the two germline ends. There are 12 residues in the CDR3. Germline CDR1 MGHRA, CDR2 YSYEKL. The CDR3 DNA is TGCGCCAGCAGCCAAGATGGCCGTGAGCAGTTCTTC. Translating gives CASSQDGREQFF.

The V and J genes are TRBV9 and TRBJ2-1; a weak D match, TRBD2 (5 bases). The CDR3 covers 16 residues. Germline V lookup: CDR1 SGDLS, CDR2 YYNGEE. V lost 0 bases to trimming and J lost 3 bases, with 13 bases between them. CDR3 DNA: TGTGCCAGCAGCGTAGGTCGGGATGGGCTCTACAATGAGCAGTTCTTC. Its protein is CASSVGRDGLYNEQFF.

CDR3 in DNA: TGCAGTATCGGTTACACTGAAGCTTTCTTT. Its translation is CSIGYTEAFF. V usage is TRBV20-1 and J usage is TRBJ1-1, with unresolved D. The CDR3 length is 10 residues. The V and J ends lost 8 bases and 3 bases respectively, with 7 bases between them. Germline CDR1 and CDR2: DFQATT and SNEGSKA (reference sequence).

The rearrangement links TRBV5-8 to TRBJ1-2; no firm D call. CDR3 length equals 13 residues. Trimming removed 1 base at V and 2 bases at J, with 6 bases between. The germline CDR1 and CDR2 sequences are SGHTS and YDEGEE. As DNA, the CDR3 is TGTGCCAGCAGCTTGCCACAGAACTATGGCTACACCTTC. It specifies CASSLPQNYGYTF.

The chain joins TRBV6-5 to TRBJ2-7; possibly TRBD2 for D (6 bases). Trimming stripped 6 bases from V and 11 bases from J, with 23 bases between. Germline CDR1 reads MNHEY; CDR2 reads SVGAGI. The CDR3 is 14 residues long. The CDR3 DNA sequence: TGTGCCAGCAGCTCCGCGGGGACTGTAGGGGATAAGTACTTC. Its protein product is CASSSAGTVGDKYF.

The V call is TRBV6-1, the J call TRBJ2-7; TRBD1 aligns across 10 bases. The CDR3 length is 14 residues. V gave up 5 bases and J gave up 2 bases; unmatched junction bases: 3. Germline V gene sequence: CDR1 MNHNS, CDR2 SASEGT. In nucleotides, the CDR3 is TGTGCCAGCAGTCGGACAGGGGGAACCTACGAGCAGTACTTC. Translating it yields CASSRTGGTYEQYF.

This clone was detected only a few times. The genes are TRBV7-9 and TRBJ1-1, with TRBD1 as a possible D gene (5 bases). Trimming left V 1 base short and J 6 bases short, with 12 bases between. Germline V CDR1 and CDR2: SEHNR, FQNEAQ (reference sequence). CDR3 length: 14 residues. CDR3 region: CASSLGGGISEAFF. CDR3 nucleotides: TGTGCCAGCAGCTTAGGGGGGGGTATATCTGAAGCTTTCTTT.

This clone has more than one count but fewer than ten. V usage is TRBV2 and J usage is TRBJ2-4; TRBD2 matches at 11 bases. Germline CDR1 is SNHLY and CDR2 is FYNNEI. This CDR3 region has 13 residues. The trim removed 2 bases at V and 10 bases at J, leaving 1 base unmatched. The CDR3 sequence is CASSELAGGIQYF. DNA for the CDR3: TGTGCCAGCAGTGAACTAGCGGGAGGTATTCAGTACTTC.

The chain carries TRBV7-8 and TRBJ1-4, with 8 bases identical to TRBD1. The length of the CDR3 is 14 residues. Trimming at V came to 3 bases and at J to 8 bases, leaving 5 bases not matched to a gene. Germline CDR1 reads SGHVS; CDR2 reads FQNEAQ. The CDR3 DNA follows: TGTGCCAGCAGCTTGCCAGGGGGCCGGGAAAAACTGTTTTTT. Translation gives CASSLPGGREKLFF.

The chain couples TRBV7-2 to TRBJ1-5; 8 bases line up with TRBD1. CDR1 SGHTA and CDR2 FQGNSA come from the germline V gene. The CDR3 sequence is 15 residues long. Trimming cost V 1 base and J 7 bases; bases outside gene matches: 6. For the CDR3, the DNA is TGTGCCAGCAGCTTAGTTTCAGGGGGCGGCCAGCCCCAGCATTTT. Its protein is CASSLVSGGGQPQHF.

This chain joins TRBV5-1 and TRBJ1-4; no definite D call. V dropped 5 bases and J dropped 4 bases, with 9 bases sitting between them. There are 13 residues in the CDR3. CDR1 and CDR2 (germline): SGHRS, YFSETQ. The CDR3 DNA reads TGCGCCAGCAGAGCAGCGATTAATGAAAAACTGTTTTTT. Translating it yields CASRAAINEKLFF. The full variable domain, its missing parts supplied by reference TRBV5-1 and TRBJ1-4, is KAGVTQTPRYLIKTRGQQVTLSCSPISGHRSVSWYQQTPGQGLQFLFEYFSETQRNKGNFPGRFSGRQFSNSRSEMNVSTLELGDSALYLCASRAAINEKLFFGSGTQLSVL.

This chain uses TRBV11-2 with TRBJ1-1; D gene unclear. This CDR3 is built from 14 residues. V lost 6 bases to trimming and J lost 1 base, with 12 bases between them. The V gene's germline CDR1 is SGHAT and CDR2 FQNNGV. The CDR3 region is CASRPLSENTEAFF. For the CDR3, the DNA is TGTGCCAGCAGGCCCCTGTCAGAGAACACTGAAGCTTTCTTT.